These 10 T cell receptor beta chains were all obtained from the same sample, sequenced in a study of T cells in tuberculosis. Cells were sorted from thawed PBMC rested overnight and stained with GMM-loaded CD1B tetramer, viability dye and anti-CD3. The lipid loaded on the CD1B tetramers was C32 glucose monomycolate from Rhodococcus equi. Clones were read by immunoSEQ multiplex PCR, and TCRdb kept only the in-frame ones, dropping some. The sample includes around 60,000 clones, under 90% of them seen just once. Sequencing used CD1b-GMM tetramer-negative cells sorted from PBMCs. These receptor sequences come from an adult woman with latent tuberculosis.

For this clone: Other DNA sequences in this sample translate to the same CDR3. V and J are TRBV30 and TRBJ2-7, with D possibly being TRBD2 (7 bases). Germline loops: CDR1 GTSNPN, CDR2 SVGIG (reference sequence). This CDR3 region has 17 residues. Trimming pared 2 bases from V and 0 bases from J, leaving 20 bases between. This chain's CDR3 is CAWSPSAGAASSYEQYF. The CDR3 DNA follows: TGTGCCTGGAGTCCCTCGGCGGGGGCCGCGAGCTCCTACGAGCAGTACTTC.

This clone was observed once. Other DNA variants within this sample encode the same CDR3. The V and J genes are TRBV4-1 and TRBJ1-4; D is unclear. The V end was cut by 3 bases, the J end by 0 bases, with 11 bases between. The CDR3 loop spans 16 amino acids. Germline V gene sequence: CDR1 MGHRA, CDR2 YSYEKL. As DNA, the CDR3 is TGCGCCAGCAGCCAGCTGACCCGGGCAACTAATGAAAAACTGTTTTTT. Amino acid sequence: CASSQLTRATNEKLFF.

The gene calls are TRBV25-1 and TRBJ1-1; D unresolved. The CDR3 is 13 residues long. In germline, CDR1 is MGHDK, CDR2 SYGVNS. The ends were cut back, 6 bases at V and 0 bases at J, with 8 bases in the middle. The DNA of the CDR3 is TGTGCCAGCAGCGCAGGTGTGAACACTGAAGCTTTCTTT. Translation gives CASSAGVNTEAFF.

Only a few counts were recorded for this clone. This chain links TRBV5-4 with TRBJ2-7, with D possibly TRBD2 on 6 matching bases. The ends were cut back, 3 bases at V and 7 bases at J, with 23 bases in the middle. The germline CDR1 and CDR2 sequences are SGHNT and YYREEE (reference sequence). The CDR3 extends over 16 amino acids. The CDR3 sequence is CASSSTRLVVGREQYF. The CDR3 nucleotides are TGTGCCAGCAGCTCTACGCGACTAGTTGTGGGGAGGGAGCAGTACTTC.

V is TRBV29-1 and J is TRBJ2-1; D is uncertain. Between the trimmed V and J ends, which lost 6 bases and 6 bases, there was a span of 9 bases. In germline, CDR1 is SQVTM, CDR2 ANQGSEA. The CDR3 covers 11 residues. CDR3 bases: TGCAGCGTACTTCGGGTCAATGAGCAGTTCTTC. Amino acid sequence: CSVLRVNEQFF.

This clone appeared a single time. The chain couples TRBV5-8 to TRBJ1-2, with TRBD1 matching over 11 bases. The CDR3 extends over 15 amino acids. J gave up 5 bases and V 4 bases, and 7 bases lay outside the gene matches. Per germline, CDR1 SGHTS and CDR2 YDEGEE. CDR3 protein: CASSLAGTGGYGYTF. The CDR3 nucleotides read TGTGCCAGCAGCCTTGCCGGGACAGGGGGTTATGGCTACACCTTC.

This clone was picked up a small number of times. The V gene is TRBV27, the J gene TRBJ1-1; D might be TRBD1 (5 bases). Between the trimmed V and J ends, which lost 5 bases and 5 bases, there was a span of 12 bases. CDR3 length: 13 residues. Germline CDR1 reads MNHEY; CDR2 reads SMNVEV (reference sequence). CDR3 bases: TGTGCCAGCAGTCCTACCCGGGGGACTGAAGCTTTCTTT. Its protein is CASSPTRGTEAFF.

The J gene is TRBJ1-2, the V gene TRBV28; D is undetermined. The germline CDR1 and CDR2 sequences are MDHEN and SYDVKM. This CDR3 is 13 amino acids long. V gave up 2 bases and J gave up 5 bases, with 9 bases separating them. CDR3 coding DNA: TGTGCCAGCAGTTTAGTATCGGTTTATGGCTACACCTTC. Its translation: CASSLVSVYGYTF.

This chain joins TRBV12-5 and TRBJ2-3, with a weak D call TRBD1 (6 bases). The CDR3 sequence is 14 residues long. Germline CDR1 and CDR2: LGHNT and FRNRAP. V was cut by 6 bases and J by 2 bases, with 12 bases left in between. CDR3 region: CASGRGTDTDTQYF. The CDR3 DNA sequence: TGTGCTAGTGGGAGGGGGACGGACACAGATACGCAGTATTTT.

The V call is TRBV11-2, the J call TRBJ2-1, with 9 bases aligning to TRBD2. The V and J ends lost 0 bases and 6 bases, in that order; junction bases with no gene match: 6. From germline, CDR1 is SGHAT and CDR2 FQNNGV. This CDR3 contains 16 residues. Written as DNA, the CDR3 is TGTGCCAGCAGCTTAGATGGTAGCGGGGGATCCAATGAGCAGTTCTTC. It specifies CASSLDGSGGSNEQFF. Together with reference TRBV11-2 and TRBJ2-1, the CDR3 gives the full variable domain: EAGVAQSPRYKIIEKRQSVAFWCNPISGHATLYWYQQILGQGPKLLIQFQNNGVVDDSQLPKDRFSAERLKGVDSTLKIQPAKLEDSAVYLCASSLDGSGGSNEQFFGPGTRLTVL.